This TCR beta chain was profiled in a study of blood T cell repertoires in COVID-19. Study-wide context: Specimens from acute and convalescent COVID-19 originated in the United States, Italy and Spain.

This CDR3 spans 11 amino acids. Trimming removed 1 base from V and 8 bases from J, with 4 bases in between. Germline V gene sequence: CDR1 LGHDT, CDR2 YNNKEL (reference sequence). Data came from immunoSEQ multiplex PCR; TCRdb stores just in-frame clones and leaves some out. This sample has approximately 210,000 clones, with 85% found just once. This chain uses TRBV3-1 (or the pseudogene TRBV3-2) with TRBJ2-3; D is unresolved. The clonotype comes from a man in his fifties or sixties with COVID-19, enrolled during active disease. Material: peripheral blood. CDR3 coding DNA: TGTGCCAGCAGCCAAGGTAGTACGCAGTATTTT. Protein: CASSQGSTQYF.